This TCR beta chain is drawn from a study of T cell repertoires in cytomegalovirus infection. Overall study results and limits: There were carriers of CMV plus the relevant HLA, and cumulative public TCR beta family frequency identified them. Across the ex vivo response, the dominant clonotypes were HLA-C-restricted CMV-specific TCR beta clonotypes.

Germline V gene lookup returns CDR1 SGHAT and CDR2 FQNNGV. V was clipped by 6 bases and J by 2 bases, with 13 bases between them. The length of the CDR3 is 14 residues. MiXCR was run by TCRdb on the reads, yielding one entry per CDR3 protein. The sample carries 150,000 or so distinct CDR3 sequences, about 6.5% recorded once. This clonotype was seen a handful of times. The antigen remains undetermined. The sequenced sample was PBMCs. The V gene is TRBV11-2, the J gene TRBJ1-1; D is unresolved. The source is a human donor in good health (CMV status not recorded). Some clones in this sample may be carry-over from other donors' samples. CDR3 sequence reads: CASRLLGVNTEAFF. CDR3 in DNA: TGTGCCAGCAGGCTGCTGGGCGTCAACACTGAAGCTTTCTTT.